Listed here are 10 T cell receptor beta chains from one sample, sequenced in a study of blood T cell repertoires in COVID-19. Assay: immunoSEQ multiplex PCR; the TCRdb copy retains only in-frame clones and omits some. This sample has tens of thousands of clones, with roughly 83% found just once. The sample comprised peripheral blood. The receptors shown here come from a man aged 25-45 years with COVID-19, enrolled during active disease.

This clone appeared a few times. The V gene is TRBV7-2, the J gene TRBJ2-7; 8 nucleotides line up with TRBD2. The CDR3 extends over 13 amino acids. The trim removed 4 bases at V and 5 bases at J, leaving 4 bases unmatched. Looked up from germline, CDR1 is SGHTA and CDR2 is FQGNSA. CDR3 sequence reads: CASSSGTSNEQYF. DNA for the CDR3: TGTGCCAGCAGCTCCGGGACTAGTAACGAGCAGTACTTC.

The V gene is TRBV28, the J gene TRBJ1-6; TRBD1 aligns across 7 bases. The CDR3 has 18 residues. Germline V CDR1 and CDR2: MDHEN, SYDVKM. V lost 7 bases and J lost 0; bases outside the gene matches: 12. In nucleotides, the CDR3 is TGTGCCAGCATAAGGGGGCTTATGGGCAGCTCCTATAATTCACCCCTCCACTTT. This sequence encodes CASIRGLMGSSYNSPLHF.

J is TRBJ2-1 and V is TRBV5-1; 7 bases agree with TRBD1. CDR3 size: 15 residues. The junction had 9 bases not matched to a gene; V was cut back by 9 bases and J by 0 bases. Germline lookup yields CDR1 SGHRS and CDR2 YFSETQ. CDR3 protein: CATSTGATSYNEQFF. CDR3 in DNA: TGCGCCACCTCCACAGGGGCTACCTCCTACAATGAGCAGTTCTTC.

This clone was seen only once. The chain carries TRBV2 and TRBJ2-7, with 8 bases aligning to TRBD1. Germline V gene data show CDR1 as SNHLY and CDR2 as FYNNEI. This CDR3 is built from 12 residues. V lost 6 bases and J lost 5; bases outside the gene matches: 3. CDR3 loop: CASRVTGDEQYF. For the CDR3, the DNA is TGTGCCAGCAGAGTGACAGGGGACGAGCAGTACTTC.

J is TRBJ1-5 and V is TRBV2; TRBD1 might be the D (5 bases). Deletions cut 6 bases from V and 4 bases from J, with 13 bases between. Per germline, CDR1 SNHLY and CDR2 FYNNEI. The CDR3 runs 14 residues. The CDR3 nucleotides read TGTGCCAGCAGGTCCGGGGGAGAAAATCAGCCCCAGCATTTT. This gives the protein CASRSGGENQPQHF.

This chain links TRBV28 with TRBJ1-6, with D perhaps matching TRBD1 (5 bases). The germline CDR1 and CDR2 sequences are MDHEN and SYDVKM. The CDR3 runs to 14 residues. Trimming pared 8 bases from V and 2 bases from J, leaving 10 bases between. This CDR3 is CASAGPTYNSPLHF. The CDR3 nucleotides are TGTGCCAGCGCGGGGCCAACCTATAATTCACCCCTCCACTTT.

The V and J genes are TRBV7-6 and TRBJ2-2, with 7 bases fitting TRBD2. CDR3 length equals 16 residues. Germline-derived CDR1 and CDR2 are SGHVS and FNYEAQ. Losses at the gene ends were 0 bases for V and 6 bases for J; bases not matched to a gene: 7. The DNA of the CDR3 is TGTGCCAGCAGCTTAGCCGCGGGAGCGATCGCCGGGGAGCTGTTTTTT. It specifies CASSLAAGAIAGELFF.

V usage is TRBV27 and J usage is TRBJ1-5; 10 bases fit TRBD1. There are 17 residues in the CDR3. Trimming took 4 bases from V and 0 from J; bases not matched to a gene: 6. From germline, CDR1 is MNHEY and CDR2 SMNVEV (reference sequence). CDR3 bases: TGTGCCAGCAGTTCCCTCGGGACAGGGGATAGCAATCAGCCCCAGCATTTT. It specifies CASSSLGTGDSNQPQHF.

The V and J genes are TRBV11-2 and TRBJ2-1; D is ambiguous. V was cut by 0 bases and J by 2 bases, with 8 bases left in between. The V gene's germline CDR1 is SGHAT and CDR2 FQNNGV. This CDR3 region has 15 residues. The CDR3 loop is CASSLEPQTYNEQFF. CDR3 bases: TGTGCCAGCAGCTTAGAACCGCAGACCTACAATGAGCAGTTCTTC. The variable domain in full, with the rest retrieved from reference TRBV11-2 and TRBJ2-1, is EAGVAQSPRYKIIEKRQSVAFWCNPISGHATLYWYQQILGQGPKLLIQFQNNGVVDDSQLPKDRFSAERLKGVDSTLKIQPAKLEDSAVYLCASSLEPQTYNEQFFGPGTRLTVL.

Comment on this clone: This sample includes further DNA sequences coding for the same CDR3. The rearrangement uses TRBV7-2 and TRBJ2-7; no definite D call. CDR1 and CDR2 (germline): SGHTA, FQGNSA. V was cut by 1 base and J by 3 bases, with 7 bases left in between. The CDR3 contains 13 residues. CDR3 sequence: CASSLGTGYEQYF. CDR3 DNA: TGTGCCAGCAGCTTAGGAACGGGCTACGAGCAGTACTTC.